The next 12 T cell receptor beta chains were all read from a single sample in a study of cytomegalovirus exposure and HLA in healthy donors. The PCR contained 60 Vbeta and 13 Jbeta primers. The protocol was immunoSEQ multiplex PCR, while the TCRdb copy is restricted to in-frame clones and leaves out a portion. Among 43,000 or so clones, around three quarters were seen once, and the ten largest hold roughly 1.5%. Sequencing was carried out using PBMCs. The receptors here all came from a man between 25 and 39 years old in good health and CMV-seronegative.

The gene calls are TRBV27 and TRBJ1-6; D not certain. This CDR3 has 14 amino acids. Germline CDR1 is MNHEY and CDR2 is SMNVEV (reference sequence). Deletions cut 4 bases from V and 0 bases from J, with 4 bases between. CDR3 loop: CASSWSSYNSPLHF. The CDR3 coding sequence is TGTGCCAGCAGTTGGAGCTCCTATAATTCACCCCTCCACTTT.

This chain joins TRBV12-5 and TRBJ2-5, with 7 positions matching TRBD2. The CDR3 length is 17 residues. CDR1 and CDR2 from the germline V gene are LGHNT and FRNRAP. V was clipped by 4 bases and J by 1 base; unmatched bases: 12. The CDR3 nucleotides are TGTGCTAGTGGTTCCCCTCGAGGTCTAGCGGCCCAAGAGACCCAGTACTTC. This sequence encodes CASGSPRGLAAQETQYF.

This chain joins TRBV29-1 and TRBJ2-7; TRBD2 is a possible D gene (6 bases). Germline loops: CDR1 SQVTM, CDR2 ANQGSEA. The CDR3 sequence is 14 residues long. V was pared by 4 bases and J by 4 bases, with 17 bases between. This CDR3 reads CSVVADRNSYEQYF. The CDR3 DNA follows: TGCAGCGTTGTAGCGGACCGCAATAGTTACGAGCAGTACTTC.

The chain carries TRBV7-2 and TRBJ2-7; 7 bases are a match to TRBD2. CDR1 and CDR2 (germline): SGHTA, FQGNSA. This CDR3 region has 16 residues. With 5 bases clipped from V and 3 bases from J, the junction kept 13 bases outside the gene matches. The CDR3 protein is CASSPHWGRALYEQYF. The CDR3 bases are TGTGCCAGCAGCCCCCACTGGGGGAGGGCCCTCTACGAGCAGTACTTC.

The rearrangement joins TRBV4-1 to TRBJ2-7; the match to TRBD1 covers 10 bases. The CDR3 totals 14 residues. V lost 4 bases to trimming and J lost 5 bases; unmatched junction nucleotides: 5. Germline CDR1 and CDR2: MGHRA and YSYEKL. The CDR3 loop reads CASSPRQGADEQYF. CDR3 DNA: TGCGCCAGCAGCCCAAGACAGGGGGCGGACGAGCAGTACTTC.

This sequence joins TRBV4-2 and TRBJ1-2; 7 bases line up with TRBD1. Germline-derived CDR1 and CDR2 are LGHNA and YNFKEQ. J gave up 3 bases and V 0 bases, and 4 bases lay outside the gene matches. This CDR3 spans 15 amino acids. As DNA, the CDR3 is TGTGCCAGCAGCCAAGATCCCGGGACAGACTATGGCTACACCTTC. Protein sequence: CASSQDPGTDYGYTF.

This clone was observed a few times. The genes are TRBV7-8 and TRBJ1-1; the D gene is possibly TRBD1 (6 bases). Between the trimmed V and J ends, which lost 1 base and 0 bases, there was a span of 12 bases. In germline, CDR1 is SGHVS, CDR2 FQNEAQ. CDR3 length: 16 amino acids. CDR3 region: CASSLVGAGMNTEAFF. CDR3 nucleotides: TGTGCCAGCAGCTTAGTGGGGGCGGGTATGAACACTGAAGCTTTCTTT. Filled out from reference TRBV7-8 and TRBJ1-1, the complete variable domain reads GAGVSQSPRYKVAKRGQDVALRCDPISGHVSLFWYQQALGQGPEFLTYFQNEAQLDKSGLPSDRFFAERPEGSVSTLKIQRTQQEDSAVYLCASSLVGAGMNTEAFFGQGTRLTVV.

The V gene is TRBV9, the J gene TRBJ2-5, with TRBD2 identical over 13 bases. Germline CDR1 reads SGDLS; CDR2 reads YYNGEE. The length of the CDR3 is 17 residues. After removal of 3 bases from V and 4 bases from J, the junction contained 9 bases not matched to a gene. The CDR3 sequence: CASSAGGLAGVSETQYF. Written as DNA, the CDR3 is TGTGCCAGCAGCGCGGGAGGACTAGCGGGAGTCTCAGAGACCCAGTACTTC.

The gene calls are TRBV25-1 and TRBJ2-5, with D possibly being TRBD2 (7 bases). V lost 10 bases, J lost 2 bases, and 14 bases lay in between. Germline values: CDR1 MGHDK, CDR2 SYGVNS. This CDR3 is built from 13 residues. The CDR3 reads CATTRGAQETQYF. In DNA, the CDR3 is TGTGCCACCACCCGGGGGGCACAAGAGACCCAGTACTTC.

This sequence joins TRBV6-7 and TRBJ2-5; TRBD2 matches 11 bases. Matching the DNA end better, TRBJ2-7 makes the J call doubtful. TRBV6-7 is given ORF status, its function remaining uncertain. CDR3 length: 20 amino acids. The CDR3 DNA is TGTGCCAGCAGTTACTCCCCTACGAAGATTAGCGGGAGGGCCAGTTACGAGCAGTACTTC. Translated: CASSYSPTKISGRASYEQYF.

This chain joins TRBV7-3 and TRBJ2-1; TRBD2 matches 8 bases. CDR3 length: 15 amino acids. The V and J ends lost 0 bases and 6 bases, in that order; junction bases with no gene match: 4. Per germline, CDR1 SGHTA and CDR2 FQGTGA. The CDR3 region is CASSLTAGGLNEQFF. CDR3 DNA sequence: TGTGCCAGCAGCTTAACGGCGGGAGGCCTCAATGAGCAGTTCTTC.

The J gene is TRBJ2-3, the V gene TRBV7-9, with 10 nucleotides matching TRBD2. V lost 6 bases, J lost 2 bases, and 5 bases stayed unmatched. Germline assignment: CDR1 SEHNR and CDR2 FQNEAQ (reference sequence). This CDR3 comprises 15 residues. This chain's CDR3 is CASRLAGTSTDTQYF. DNA of the CDR3: TGTGCCAGCAGACTAGCGGGGACTTCCACAGATACGCAGTATTTT. The whole variable domain, filled in from reference TRBV7-9 and TRBJ2-3, reads DTGVSQNPRHKITKRGQNVTFRCDPISEHNRLYWYRQTLGQGPEFLTYFQNEAQLEKSRLLSDRFSAERPKGSFSTLEIQRTEQGDSAMYLCASRLAGTSTDTQYFGPGTRLTVL.